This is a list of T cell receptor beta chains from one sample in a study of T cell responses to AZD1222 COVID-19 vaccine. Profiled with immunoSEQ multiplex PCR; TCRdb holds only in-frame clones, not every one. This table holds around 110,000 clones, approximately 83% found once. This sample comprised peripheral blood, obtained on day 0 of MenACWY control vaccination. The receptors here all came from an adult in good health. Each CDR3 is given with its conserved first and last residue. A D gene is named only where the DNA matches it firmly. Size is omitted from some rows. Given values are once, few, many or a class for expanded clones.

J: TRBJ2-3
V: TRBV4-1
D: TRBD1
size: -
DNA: TGCGCCAGCAGCCTACGGGGACAGGGGGCGGACACAGATACGCAGTATTTT
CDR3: CASSLRGQGADTDTQYF

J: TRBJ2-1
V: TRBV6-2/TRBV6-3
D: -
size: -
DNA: TGTGCCAGCAGTACGGGGGCGCGGGGGACCTACAATGAGCAGTTCTTC
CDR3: CASSTGARGTYNEQFF

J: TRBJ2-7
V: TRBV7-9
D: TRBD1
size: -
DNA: TGTGCCAGCAGTCCTACACCGCAGGGGGCGCATTACGAGCAGTACTTC
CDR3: CASSPTPQGAHYEQYF

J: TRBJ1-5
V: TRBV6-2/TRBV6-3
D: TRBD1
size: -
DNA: TGTGCCAGCAGTTACGGTTGGGGACAGGGGCGCAGCAATCAGCCCCAGCATTTT
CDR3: CASSYGWGQGRSNQPQHF

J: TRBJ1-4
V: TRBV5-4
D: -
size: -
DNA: TGTGCCAGCAGCACCGGGGGGGGAGGTGAAAAACTGTTTTTT
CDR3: CASSTGGGGEKLFF

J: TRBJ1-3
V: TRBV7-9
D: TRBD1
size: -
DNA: TGTGCCAGCACCAACAGGGGTTTGGGAAACACCATATATTTT
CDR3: CASTNRGLGNTIYF

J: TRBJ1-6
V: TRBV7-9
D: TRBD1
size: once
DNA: TGTGCCAGCAGCTTACAGGGGGCGGGGACGTCACCCCTCCACTTT
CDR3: CASSLQGAGTSPLHF

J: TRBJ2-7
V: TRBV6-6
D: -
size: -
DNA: TGTGCCAGCAGTTACGGAGGGCTCGAGCAGTACTTC
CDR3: CASSYGGLEQYF

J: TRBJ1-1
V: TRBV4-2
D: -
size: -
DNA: TGTGCCAGCAGCCCGTTACGAGGGATGAACACTGAAGCTTTCTTT
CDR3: CASSPLRGMNTEAFF

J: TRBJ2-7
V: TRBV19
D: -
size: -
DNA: TGTGCCAGTAGTACCCGACAGAGCTCCTACGAGCAGTACTTC
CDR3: CASSTRQSSYEQYF

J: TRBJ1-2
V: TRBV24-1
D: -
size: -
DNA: TGTGCCACCAGTGCTACTACAGGGCCCTTGTCCTATGGCTACACCTTC
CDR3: CATSATTGPLSYGYTF

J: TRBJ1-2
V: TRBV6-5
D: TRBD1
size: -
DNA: TGTGCCAGCAGTTACGGCCGGGACAGGGTCCCCTATGGCTACACCTTC
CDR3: CASSYGRDRVPYGYTF

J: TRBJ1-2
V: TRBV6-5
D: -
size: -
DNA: TGTGCCAGCAGTTACGTCCAGGGGAGGGACTACACCTTC
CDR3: CASSYVQGRDYTF

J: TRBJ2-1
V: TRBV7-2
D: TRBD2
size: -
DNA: TGTGCCAGCAGCTTGGAGCGGGGCCTTTACAATGAGCAGTTCTTC
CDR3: CASSLERGLYNEQFF

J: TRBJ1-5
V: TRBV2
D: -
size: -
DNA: TGTGCCAGCAAGGAGAGAGGGCTCGAGGTGCAGCCCCAGCATTTT
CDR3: CASKERGLEVQPQHF

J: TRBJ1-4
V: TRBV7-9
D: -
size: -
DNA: TGTGCCAGCAGCCCGAGGAGGCAGGAGGAAGAAAAACTGTTTTTT
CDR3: CASSPRRQEEEKLFF

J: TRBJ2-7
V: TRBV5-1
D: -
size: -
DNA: TGCGCCAGCAGCTTGGATTACGAGCAGTACTTC
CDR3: CASSLDYEQYF

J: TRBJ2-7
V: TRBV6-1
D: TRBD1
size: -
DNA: TGTGCCAGCAGTGAAGGTGGGACAGGGGGCTACGAGCAGTACTTC
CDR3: CASSEGGTGGYEQYF

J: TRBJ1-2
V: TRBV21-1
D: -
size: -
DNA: TGTGCCAGCAGCGGAACGGACAGCCCGGGGAAATTCTATGGCTACACCTTC
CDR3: CASSGTDSPGKFYGYTF

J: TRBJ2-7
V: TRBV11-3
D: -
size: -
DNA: TGTGCCAGCAGCTACCCTTCTAGCCGGGAGCAGTACTTC
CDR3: CASSYPSSREQYF